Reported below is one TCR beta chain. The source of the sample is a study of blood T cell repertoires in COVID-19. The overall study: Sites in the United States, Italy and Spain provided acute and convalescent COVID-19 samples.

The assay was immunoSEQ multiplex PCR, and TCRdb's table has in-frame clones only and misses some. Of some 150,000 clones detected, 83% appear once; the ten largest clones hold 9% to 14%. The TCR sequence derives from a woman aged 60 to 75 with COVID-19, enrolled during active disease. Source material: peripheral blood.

CDR3 sequence: CASSPTGSSNQPQHF. CDR3 nucleotides: TGCGCCAGCAGCCCGACAGGGTCTAGCAATCAGCCCCAGCATTTT. The chain has TRBV5-1 and TRBJ1-5; 7 bases are shared with TRBD1. The V segment lost 4 bases and the J segment 0 bases; nucleotides outside the gene matches: 4. From germline, CDR1 is SGHRS and CDR2 YFSETQ. The CDR3 consists of 15 residues.